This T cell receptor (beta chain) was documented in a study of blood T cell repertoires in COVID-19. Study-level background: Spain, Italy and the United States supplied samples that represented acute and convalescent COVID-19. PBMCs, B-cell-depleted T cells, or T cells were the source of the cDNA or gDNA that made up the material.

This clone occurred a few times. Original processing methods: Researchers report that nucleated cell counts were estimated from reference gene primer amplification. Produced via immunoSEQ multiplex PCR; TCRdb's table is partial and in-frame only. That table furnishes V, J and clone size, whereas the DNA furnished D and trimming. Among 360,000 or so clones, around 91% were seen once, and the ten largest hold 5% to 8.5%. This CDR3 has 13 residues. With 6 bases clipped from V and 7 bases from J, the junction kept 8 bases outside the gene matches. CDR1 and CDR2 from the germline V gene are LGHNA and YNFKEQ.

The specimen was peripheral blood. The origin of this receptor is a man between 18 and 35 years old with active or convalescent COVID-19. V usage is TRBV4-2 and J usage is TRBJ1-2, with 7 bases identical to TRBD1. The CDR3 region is CASRTEGAGGYTF. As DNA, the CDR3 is TGTGCCAGCAGAACCGAGGGGGCCGGTGGCTACACCTTC.